This paragraph reports one TCR beta chain. This record comes from a study of blood T cell repertoires in COVID-19. Study summary: Samples taken during acute and convalescent COVID-19 were collected in the United States, Italy and Spain. T cells, B-cell-depleted T cells, or PBMCs supplied cDNA or gDNA.

Germline-derived CDR1 and CDR2 are SNHLY and FYNNEI. This CDR3 is built from 14 residues. The V end lost 6 bases, the J end lost 7 bases, and 18 bases lay between the germline ends. As handled by the study authors: Estimation of nucleated cell counts was performed using reference gene primer amplification. Here immunoSEQ multiplex PCR was the method, and the copy in TCRdb shows in-frame clones only, minus some. V, J and clone size reflect that table, while D and trimming were determined from the DNA. The sample records approximately 83,000 clones, approximately 80% being singletons. The genes are TRBV2 and TRBJ1-2; TRBD1 is a possible D gene (5 bases). The source of this sequence is a woman of 80 years or more with acute or convalescent COVID-19. Sample: peripheral blood. The CDR3 loop is CASRGGVLNVGYTF. As DNA, the CDR3 is TGTGCCAGCAGGGGGGGGGTGCTGAACGTTGGCTACACCTTC. Supplemented by reference TRBV2 and TRBJ1-2, the full variable domain reads EPEVTQTPSHQVTQMGQEVILRCVPISNHLYFYWYRQILGQKVEFLVSFYNNEISEKSEIFDDQFSVERPDGSNFTLKIRSTKLEDSAMYFCASRGGVLNVGYTFGSGTRLTVV.